One sample yielded the 27 T cell receptor beta chains listed below, sequenced in a study of blood T cell repertoires in COVID-19. Sequencing used immunoSEQ multiplex PCR; TCRdb keeps in-frame clones, though not all of them. The table records around 180,000 clones, around 82% of them present only once. The sample was peripheral blood. Receptor source: a man older than 75 with COVID-19, enrolled during active disease.

This clone was observed a single time. The J gene is TRBJ1-5, the V gene TRBV9; D may be TRBD1 (6 bases). V lost 4 bases, J lost 3 bases, and 11 bases lay in between. CDR1 is SGDLS and CDR2 is YYNGEE in the germline V gene. The CDR3 extends over 14 amino acids. The CDR3 DNA sequence: TGTGCCAGCAGCAAGGACAGCTCCAATCAGCCCCAGCATTTT. Its protein is CASSKDSSNQPQHF.

V and J are TRBV6-6 and TRBJ1-4; TRBD1 might be the D (5 bases). Germline CDR1 is MNHNY and CDR2 is SVGAGI (reference sequence). The V and J ends lost 0 bases and 8 bases respectively, with 10 bases between them. This CDR3 region has 14 residues. CDR3 amino acids: CASSYSKGVEKLFF. Here the CDR3 DNA reads TGTGCCAGCAGTTACTCGAAAGGGGTAGAAAAACTGTTTTTT.

The genes are TRBV9 and TRBJ1-3; perhaps TRBD1 as D (6 bases). V was pared by 4 bases and J by 4 bases, with 18 bases between. CDR1 is SGDLS, CDR2 YYNGEE, per germline. CDR3 length equals 16 residues. The CDR3 sequence is CASSSTPTGIGNTIYF. In DNA, the CDR3 is TGTGCCAGCAGCTCCACCCCTACAGGGATCGGAAACACCATATATTTT.

V gene TRBV5-6 combines with J gene TRBJ2-1; weak D call: TRBD2 (5 bases). The CDR3 loop spans 15 amino acids. In germline, CDR1 is SGHDT, CDR2 YYEEEE. V was trimmed by 4 bases and J by 2 bases, leaving 13 bases between them. In DNA form, the CDR3 reads TGTGCCAGCAGCGCCTTTCTAGCCCCCTACAATGAGCAGTTCTTC. Its protein product is CASSAFLAPYNEQFF.

Here the CDR3 DNA reads TGTGCCAGCAGCCAAGATCTGGCTAGCGGGGGGAGGACAGATACGCAGTATTTT. It codes for CASSQDLASGGRTDTQYF. The J gene is TRBJ2-3, the V gene TRBV3-1 (or the pseudogene TRBV3-2); 11 bases match TRBD2. V lost 0 bases to trimming and J lost 3 bases; unmatched junction nucleotides: 8. Germline values: CDR1 LGHDT, CDR2 YNNKEL (reference sequence). The CDR3 spans 18 residues.

V gene TRBV6-1 combines with J gene TRBJ2-5, with 7 bases fitting TRBD1. With 2 bases clipped from V and 4 bases from J, the junction kept 4 bases outside the gene matches. Germline V CDR1 and CDR2: MNHNS, SASEGT. The CDR3 contains 14 residues. CDR3: CASSETGVGETQYF. The CDR3, as DNA: TGTGCCAGCAGTGAAACAGGGGTAGGAGAGACCCAGTACTTC.

The rearrangement links TRBV2 to TRBJ2-7; TRBD1 is a possible D gene (5 bases). The CDR3 covers 10 residues. V was pared by 6 bases and J by 5 bases, with 5 bases between. Germline CDR1 and CDR2: SNHLY and FYNNEI. CDR3 in amino acids: CASRGHEQYF. In DNA form, the CDR3 reads TGTGCCAGCAGGGGGCACGAGCAGTACTTC.

In nucleotides, the CDR3 is TGTGCCAGCAGCGCAGAGACAGCTAACTATGGCTACACCTTC. Translated: CASSAETANYGYTF. The chain carries TRBV9 and TRBJ1-2; tentatively, D is TRBD1 (5 bases). Germline V gene sequence: CDR1 SGDLS, CDR2 YYNGEE. CDR3 length: 14 residues. V was clipped by 3 bases and J by 0 bases, with 9 bases between them. The entire variable domain, with the rest obtained from reference TRBV9 and TRBJ1-2, is as follows: DSGVTQTPKHLITATGQRVTLRCSPRSGDLSVYWYQQSLDQGLQFLIQYYNGEERAKGNILERFSAQQFPDLHSELNLSSLELGDSALYFCASSAETANYGYTFGSGTRLTVV.

V is TRBV28 and J is TRBJ1-4; the D is unclear. The germline gives CDR1 MDHEN, CDR2 SYDVKM. V lost 4 bases and J lost 4, with 16 bases in between. There are 16 residues in the CDR3. In DNA form, the CDR3 reads TGTGCCAGCAGTTCCCCGTTGGAGCCTGTTAATGAAAAACTGTTTTTT. Protein sequence: CASSSPLEPVNEKLFF.

The chain links TRBV2 to TRBJ2-2, with D unresolved. The CDR3 has 16 amino acids. The ends were cut back, 1 base at V and 2 bases at J, with 11 bases in the middle. Germline V gives CDR1 SNHLY, CDR2 FYNNEI. The CDR3 nucleotides are TGTGCCAGCAGTGAAGTCAGGATAGTTAACACCGGGGAGCTGTTTTTT. Its translation: CASSEVRIVNTGELFF.

The gene calls are TRBV2 and TRBJ1-1; TRBD1 matches at 10 bases. Germline V gene data show CDR1 as SNHLY and CDR2 as FYNNEI. Trimming took 6 bases from V and 5 from J; bases not matched to a gene: 12. CDR3 size: 16 residues. For the CDR3, the DNA is TGTGCCAGCAGGACCCCGGGACAGGGGAGTGGAACTGAAGCTTTCTTT. Amino acids: CASRTPGQGSGTEAFF.

This clone appeared many times. The J gene is TRBJ2-1, the V gene TRBV7-9; D is uncertain. The V end lost 1 base, the J end lost 5 bases, and 12 bases lay between the germline ends. Per the germline V gene, CDR1 is SEHNR and CDR2 is FQNEAQ (reference sequence). The CDR3 length is 15 residues. The CDR3 DNA sequence: TGTGCCAGCAGCTTAGTCCTGGGCAAGGACAATGAGCAGTTCTTC. The encoded protein is CASSLVLGKDNEQFF. Looking up the rest from reference TRBV7-9 and TRBJ2-1 gives the full variable domain: DTGVSQNPRHKITKRGQNVTFRCDPISEHNRLYWYRQTLGQGPEFLTYFQNEAQLEKSRLLSDRFSAERPKGSFSTLEIQRTEQGDSAMYLCASSLVLGKDNEQFFGPGTRLTVL.

The J gene is TRBJ1-2, the V gene TRBV28, with D perhaps TRBD1 (5 bases). The CDR3 covers 15 residues. V was trimmed by 5 bases and J by 4 bases, leaving 17 bases between them. The V gene's germline CDR1 is MDHEN and CDR2 SYDVKM. The CDR3 nucleotides read TGTGCCAGCAGTCTCCAACCGGGACTGAGCTATGGCTACACCTTC. Its translation is CASSLQPGLSYGYTF.

V usage is TRBV10-3 and J usage is TRBJ2-5, with TRBD2 matching 9 bases. The CDR3 length is 14 residues. After removal of 6 bases from V and 5 bases from J, the junction contained 7 bases not matched to a gene. Germline-derived CDR1 and CDR2 are ENHRY and SYGVKD. DNA for the CDR3: TGTGCCATCAGACAGGATAGCGGGGGTGAGACCCAGTACTTC. Amino acid sequence: CAIRQDSGGETQYF.

In its sample, this clone was seen a few times. The genes are TRBV9 and TRBJ1-2; the D gene is possibly TRBD1 (5 bases). V was cut by 4 bases and J by 0 bases, with 19 bases left in between. The CDR3 extends over 17 amino acids. The germline gives CDR1 SGDLS, CDR2 YYNGEE. The CDR3 is CASSSSSGGTSNYGYTF. CDR3 DNA: TGTGCCAGCAGCTCCTCATCGGGGGGGACCTCTAACTATGGCTACACCTTC.

This chain joins TRBV18 and TRBJ2-7, with TRBD2 matching over 10 bases. Germline CDR1 reads KGHSH; CDR2 reads LQKENI. The CDR3 is 15 residues long. V gave up 3 bases and J gave up 4 bases; unmatched junction bases: 6. DNA for the CDR3: TGTGCCAGCTCACCGGGACTAGCGTCAACTTACGAGCAGTACTTC. The encoded protein is CASSPGLASTYEQYF.

In its sample, this clone was seen once. V is TRBV28 and J is TRBJ2-6; 9 bases match TRBD1. The CDR3 runs to 15 residues. With V trimmed by 5 bases and J by 4 bases, 3 bases remained unmatched. Germline-derived CDR1 and CDR2 are MDHEN and SYDVKM. CDR3 loop: CASSGQGSGANVLTF. In nucleotides, the CDR3 is TGTGCCAGCAGTGGACAGGGGAGCGGGGCCAACGTCCTGACTTTC.

The gene calls are TRBV7-7 and TRBJ1-2, with D unresolved. The CDR3 extends over 13 amino acids. Trimming shortened V by 4 bases and J by 1 base, and 7 bases separated the two germline ends. Germline assignment: CDR1 SSHAT and CDR2 FNYEAQ (reference sequence). CDR3 in DNA: TGTGCCAGCAGCTCCGGAGTTAACTATGGCTACACCTTC. It specifies CASSSGVNYGYTF.

This clone was seen only a few times. This chain joins TRBV7-2 and TRBJ1-2; D is possibly TRBD1 (6 bases). Germline lookup yields CDR1 SGHTA and CDR2 FQGNSA. With 5 bases removed from V and 4 bases from J, the gap between germline ends came to 11 bases. The CDR3 covers 13 residues. CDR3 bases: TGTGCCAGCAGCCGCCCAGGGGTCTATGGCTACACCTTC. Its protein product is CASSRPGVYGYTF.

The gene calls are TRBV15 and TRBJ1-1; TRBD1 might be the D (6 bases). This CDR3 spans 14 amino acids. Trimming removed 0 bases at V and 8 bases at J, with 13 bases between. Germline values: CDR1 LNHNV, CDR2 YYDKDF (reference sequence). The CDR3 DNA reads TGTGCCACCAGCAGAGATTTAGCTGGGGGCGAAGCTTTCTTT. Translation: CATSRDLAGGEAFF.

This rearrangement joins TRBV18 to TRBJ2-1, with TRBD2 identical over 8 bases. This CDR3 contains 16 residues. Germline loops: CDR1 KGHSH, CDR2 LQKENI. J was trimmed by 4 bases and V by 0 bases; bases with no gene match: 5. In DNA, the CDR3 is TGTGCCAGCTCACCACCGCCGGGGGGGAAATACAATGAGCAGTTCTTC. Protein: CASSPPPGGKYNEQFF.

The CDR3 DNA follows: TGTGCCAGCAGCCTAAGGGACAGAGGTGGCTACACCTTC. Protein product: CASSLRDRGGYTF. This chain links TRBV3-1 (or the pseudogene TRBV3-2) with TRBJ1-2, with 7 bases that match TRBD1. The CDR3 consists of 13 residues. Germline V CDR1 and CDR2: LGHDT, YNNKEL (reference sequence). The trim removed 4 bases at V and 7 bases at J, leaving 6 bases unmatched.

This chain joins TRBV19 and TRBJ1-2; D is uncertain. Germline assignment: CDR1 LNHDA and CDR2 SQIVND (reference sequence). V was pared by 10 bases and J by 4 bases, with 10 bases between. This CDR3 is 11 amino acids long. CDR3 in amino acids: CATSGSYGYTF. In DNA form, the CDR3 reads TGTGCCACCTCAGGATCCTATGGCTACACCTTC.

The chain uses TRBV9 and TRBJ1-2, with D possibly TRBD1 on 6 matching bases. The CDR3 is made up of 16 amino acids. Deletions cut 3 bases from V and 7 bases from J, with 22 bases between. Germline-derived CDR1 and CDR2 are SGDLS and YYNGEE. The CDR3 reads CASSAQTGASAGGYTF. CDR3 sequence (DNA): TGTGCCAGCAGCGCCCAGACAGGAGCCTCGGCTGGTGGCTACACCTTC.

The rearrangement joins TRBV28 to TRBJ1-1; tentatively, D is TRBD1 (5 bases). Germline V gene data show CDR1 as MDHEN and CDR2 as SYDVKM. The CDR3 has 16 amino acids. Trimming took 4 bases from V and 1 from J, leaving 16 bases between them. The CDR3 nucleotides read TGTGCCAGCAGTTCCCCCGGGGGAGGCTGGAACACTGAAGCTTTCTTT. It specifies CASSSPGGGWNTEAFF.

The chain is built from TRBV9 and TRBJ1-3; 9 bases fit TRBD1. CDR3 length: 17 residues. V shed 4 bases and J 4 bases; nucleotides not matched to a gene: 12. Germline V CDR1 and CDR2: SGDLS, YYNGEE. The CDR3 DNA reads TGTGCCAGCAGCACTAGACCGAGGACAGGGGAAGGAAACACCATATATTTT. Encoded protein: CASSTRPRTGEGNTIYF.

The rearrangement links TRBV10-3 to TRBJ1-4, with a weak D call TRBD1 (6 bases). Trimming took off 3 bases at V and 3 bases at J, with 11 bases between the two ends. The CDR3 is 15 amino acids. Germline assignment: CDR1 ENHRY and CDR2 SYGVKD. The CDR3 region has the DNA TGTGCCATCAGTGATGAGGGGGGGTCTAATGAAAAACTGTTTTTT. Residues: CAISDEGGSNEKLFF.